Below, one T cell receptor (beta chain) is given with its context. This clonotype was detected ten times or more. The antigen this receptor binds is unknown. Per-base quality was not reported, and no clone a single base away is much larger than it. The sample belongs to a study of early T cells in non-severe SARS-CoV-2 infection (TCRdb year 2021). In terms of the full investigation: Because TCR sequencing was done on bulk RNA from unsorted whole blood, the alpha and beta chains could not be paired. Overall study results and their limits: Matching against VDJdb was skewed toward anti-spike CD8 responses, likely underestimated virus-specific expansions, and missed private and CD4 specificities.

The germline V gene (reference sequence) supplies CDR1 DFQATT and CDR2 SNEGSKA. V is pared back by 6 bases and J by 4 bases, with 15 bases lying between the germline termini. There are 14 amino acids in the CDR3, from cysteine to phenylalanine inclusive. Solely the CDR3 DNA is kept, with 42 bases framed from the first base. Library preparation was by 5' RACE. Sequencing used a NextSeq 500. The TCR library protocol attached unique molecular identifiers to individual cDNA molecules to correct for sequencing error and PCR bias. Both TCR alpha and beta chains were sequenced, and tight co-correlation was observed between alpha and beta sequence abundances in each sample. The published analysis was carried out like this. V gene, J gene and CDR3 annotation of TCR sequences was performed with Decombinator V4. Expanded TCRs were defined as changing significantly between any two time points under a Poisson model with p below 0.0001. TCR abundances were normalised to the total number of TCRs sequenced per sample and expressed as counts per million. TRAV1-2 paired with TRAJ12, TRAJ20 or TRAJ33 defined MAIT TCRs, while TRAV10 paired with TRAJ18 defined iNKT TCRs. A search of VDJdb, accessed on 1 November 2021, was run for TCRs annotated to CMV, EBV and SARS-CoV-2, with TCRs annotated for multiple antigens excluded. The public reads were reanalyzed by TCRdb: fastp trimming at Q25, MiXCR alignment, in-frame beta chains only. Each CDR3 protein appears once, grouped with its most common genes and DNA. In this record, the V and J calls reflect TCRdb's handling and not the investigators' own analysis. The sample profile shows about 33,000 distinct CDR3 sequences; less than 8.5% of them were found once. The ten largest clones take up approximately 4.1% of the sample.

This was a case-control study nested in a cohort of healthcare workers in London, UK, who had nasopharyngeal swab PCR tests and blood samples taken every week. Healthcare workers were enrolled in the week of the UK lockdown, from 23 to 31 March 2020, and were followed every week for up to roughly 16 weeks. The sequence was collected from an adult who was a healthcare worker with PCR-confirmed SARS-CoV-2 infection or an uninfected control (not recorded which). Sequencing was carried out using whole blood. The chain is encoded by TRBV20-1 joined to TRBJ2-2, with the D call perhaps TRBD1 or TRBD2, as 5 bases match in each case. In nucleotides, the sequence is TGCAGTGCCCGACAGCGGCGAGGCACCGGGGAGCTGTTTTTT. Its translation is CSARQRRGTGELFF.